These T cell receptor beta chains were read from a single sample in a study of blood T cell repertoires in COVID-19. Sequenced by immunoSEQ multiplex PCR; TCRdb stores in-frame clones only, minus some. The sample yields just over 250,000 clones, about 89% seen once. Sequenced sample: peripheral blood. All receptors derive from a man in his forties who had recovered from COVID-19. The conserved cysteine and the conserved F or W are not part of the CDR3 here. A D gene is named only where the DNA matches it firmly. Some rows mark clone size as missing; the rest say once, few, many or name a class of expanded clone.

v_call: TRBV5-1; j_call: TRBJ2-7; d_call: NA; clone_size: NA; cdr3_aa: ASSPRRTSYEQY
v_call: TRBV5-8; j_call: TRBJ1-2; d_call: NA; clone_size: NA; cdr3_aa: ASSFLALVYGYT
v_call: TRBV19; j_call: TRBJ1-1; d_call: TRBD1; clone_size: NA; cdr3_aa: ASSIMTGKNTEAF
v_call: TRBV27; j_call: TRBJ2-1; d_call: TRBD2; clone_size: NA; cdr3_aa: ASLRLAGADEQF
v_call: TRBV7-8; j_call: TRBJ2-7; d_call: NA; clone_size: NA; cdr3_aa: ASSLATGLSYEQY
v_call: TRBV3-1/TRBV3-2; j_call: TRBJ2-7; d_call: TRBD2; clone_size: once; cdr3_aa: ASSRQDAAGGSREQY
v_call: TRBV7-2; j_call: TRBJ2-7; d_call: NA; clone_size: NA; cdr3_aa: ASSQIVPEQY
v_call: TRBV19; j_call: TRBJ1-5; d_call: TRBD1; clone_size: once; cdr3_aa: ASQLGQVNQPQH
v_call: TRBV12-3/TRBV12-4; j_call: TRBJ1-2; d_call: NA; clone_size: once; cdr3_aa: ASRGLERGYT
v_call: TRBV5-6; j_call: TRBJ2-7; d_call: TRBD2; clone_size: NA; cdr3_aa: ASSTLGLDYEQY
v_call: TRBV5-4; j_call: TRBJ1-4; d_call: NA; clone_size: once; cdr3_aa: ASSSISGQLNEKLF
v_call: TRBV30; j_call: TRBJ1-2; d_call: NA; clone_size: NA; cdr3_aa: AWSQGSSGYT
v_call: TRBV6-6; j_call: TRBJ1-6; d_call: NA; clone_size: NA; cdr3_aa: ASSYRQTSSPLH
v_call: TRBV5-4; j_call: TRBJ1-1; d_call: NA; clone_size: NA; cdr3_aa: ASSLFGGNTEAF
v_call: TRBV10-2; j_call: TRBJ2-5; d_call: TRBD2; clone_size: NA; cdr3_aa: ASSGAGEIQY
v_call: TRBV5-1; j_call: TRBJ1-2; d_call: TRBD1; clone_size: NA; cdr3_aa: ASSSLGRGLYGYT
v_call: TRBV7-2; j_call: TRBJ1-2; d_call: NA; clone_size: once; cdr3_aa: ASSQYGYT
v_call: TRBV5-1; j_call: TRBJ2-1; d_call: TRBD2; clone_size: NA; cdr3_aa: ASSLTGLAGNNEQF
v_call: TRBV2; j_call: TRBJ2-7; d_call: TRBD1; clone_size: NA; cdr3_aa: ASSDPGQGAYEQY
v_call: TRBV7-2; j_call: TRBJ2-2; d_call: NA; clone_size: NA; cdr3_aa: ASSLGGGFSGGELF
v_call: TRBV6-5; j_call: TRBJ2-7; d_call: TRBD2; clone_size: NA; cdr3_aa: ASSYTSGPPYEQY
v_call: TRBV6-2/TRBV6-3; j_call: TRBJ1-5; d_call: TRBD1; clone_size: few; cdr3_aa: ASSSRQGGNQPQH
v_call: TRBV6-2/TRBV6-3; j_call: TRBJ2-2; d_call: TRBD2; clone_size: NA; cdr3_aa: ASSLAGANTGELF
v_call: TRBV6-5; j_call: TRBJ2-7; d_call: NA; clone_size: NA; cdr3_aa: ASSPWQGTYEQY
v_call: TRBV3-1/TRBV3-2; j_call: TRBJ1-6; d_call: TRBD1; clone_size: NA; cdr3_aa: ASSEFGTGGNSPLH
v_call: TRBV11-2; j_call: TRBJ2-7; d_call: NA; clone_size: NA; cdr3_aa: ASTPVGAVLY
v_call: TRBV19; j_call: TRBJ2-2; d_call: TRBD1; clone_size: NA; cdr3_aa: ASRDRGHGELF
v_call: TRBV6-5; j_call: TRBJ2-1; d_call: NA; clone_size: NA; cdr3_aa: ASSSPSSGTYNEQF
v_call: TRBV12-5; j_call: TRBJ1-3; d_call: NA; clone_size: NA; cdr3_aa: ASGFIGDTIY
v_call: TRBV2; j_call: TRBJ2-1; d_call: NA; clone_size: once; cdr3_aa: ASSSQPTTGNEQF
v_call: TRBV29-1; j_call: TRBJ1-3; d_call: NA; clone_size: NA; cdr3_aa: SSSLGNTIY
v_call: TRBV2; j_call: TRBJ1-5; d_call: NA; clone_size: NA; cdr3_aa: ASSRGRRGQPQH
v_call: TRBV4-3; j_call: TRBJ1-4; d_call: NA; clone_size: NA; cdr3_aa: ASSRGQRRSEKLF
v_call: TRBV19; j_call: TRBJ1-1; d_call: NA; clone_size: NA; cdr3_aa: ASTSLTEMNTEAF
v_call: TRBV6-5; j_call: TRBJ2-7; d_call: TRBD1; clone_size: NA; cdr3_aa: ASRDRVSDEQY
v_call: TRBV6-5; j_call: TRBJ1-2; d_call: TRBD1; clone_size: NA; cdr3_aa: ASSSRGQNYGYT
v_call: TRBV2; j_call: TRBJ2-1; d_call: TRBD2; clone_size: NA; cdr3_aa: ASRGTSGRVSYNEQF
v_call: TRBV25-1; j_call: TRBJ2-2; d_call: NA; clone_size: NA; cdr3_aa: ASSVRGELF
v_call: TRBV12-3/TRBV12-4; j_call: TRBJ2-3; d_call: NA; clone_size: NA; cdr3_aa: ASSPISTDTQY
v_call: TRBV15; j_call: TRBJ1-1; d_call: NA; clone_size: once; cdr3_aa: ATSRDGSMERIEAF
v_call: TRBV18; j_call: TRBJ2-5; d_call: TRBD2; clone_size: NA; cdr3_aa: ASSASTGGETQY
v_call: TRBV19; j_call: TRBJ1-1; d_call: NA; clone_size: few; cdr3_aa: ASSIDLGGEAF
v_call: TRBV19; j_call: TRBJ2-7; d_call: TRBD2; clone_size: NA; cdr3_aa: ASRAGTSDPGFEQY
v_call: TRBV5-1; j_call: TRBJ2-3; d_call: TRBD2; clone_size: once; cdr3_aa: ASSSLAGRTDTQY
v_call: TRBV4-1; j_call: TRBJ2-7; d_call: TRBD2; clone_size: NA; cdr3_aa: ASSQVGLAGDEQY
v_call: TRBV9; j_call: TRBJ2-3; d_call: NA; clone_size: NA; cdr3_aa: ASGALDTQY
v_call: TRBV9; j_call: TRBJ1-2; d_call: NA; clone_size: NA; cdr3_aa: ANRDIYYPNYGYT
v_call: TRBV9; j_call: TRBJ2-5; d_call: NA; clone_size: NA; cdr3_aa: ASSVGAQETQY
v_call: TRBV7-9; j_call: TRBJ1-6; d_call: NA; clone_size: NA; cdr3_aa: ASSFGLNSPLH
v_call: TRBV7-8; j_call: TRBJ2-1; d_call: NA; clone_size: NA; cdr3_aa: ASSRSIGLLYNEQF
v_call: TRBV5-1; j_call: TRBJ2-3; d_call: NA; clone_size: NA; cdr3_aa: ASSLEIASSTDTQY
v_call: TRBV6-6; j_call: TRBJ2-7; d_call: NA; clone_size: many; cdr3_aa: ASSGTASWGEQY
v_call: TRBV28; j_call: TRBJ2-3; d_call: NA; clone_size: NA; cdr3_aa: ASSLLSRTDTQY
v_call: TRBV18; j_call: TRBJ2-3; d_call: TRBD2; clone_size: NA; cdr3_aa: ASSFRTSGGATSSTDTQY
v_call: TRBV7-2; j_call: TRBJ2-3; d_call: NA; clone_size: NA; cdr3_aa: ASSLVGGPSPQY
v_call: TRBV2; j_call: TRBJ1-2; d_call: NA; clone_size: NA; cdr3_aa: ASRGTTLNYGYT
v_call: TRBV29-1; j_call: TRBJ2-5; d_call: TRBD1; clone_size: NA; cdr3_aa: SVEIISGQGGQETQY
v_call: TRBV27; j_call: TRBJ2-7; d_call: NA; clone_size: NA; cdr3_aa: ASSYPRWESYEQY
v_call: TRBV11-2; j_call: TRBJ2-2; d_call: NA; clone_size: many; cdr3_aa: ASSLEVGLPELF
v_call: TRBV30; j_call: TRBJ1-2; d_call: NA; clone_size: NA; cdr3_aa: AWSPSGYGYT